This TCR beta chain was observed in a study of T cells in Graves' hyperthyroidism and ophthalmopathy. Study-wide results and caveats: Most thyroid clonotypes expanded above 0.001 were also detected in blood. Patients with ophthalmopathy were separated from those with stable hyperthyroidism by a 13 V-J model.

Germline values: CDR1 LNHDA, CDR2 SQIVND (reference sequence). This CDR3 region has 12 residues. V gave up 6 bases and J gave up 11 bases; unmatched junction bases: 7. Uncontrolled infection, other autoimmune disease, pregnancy and lactation each barred patients from inclusion. Every diagnosis used clinical symptoms, serum thyroxine and TRAb, thyroid ultrasound and orbital computed tomography. In this sample, this clonotype turned up a few times. Its antigen is unidentified. TCR beta CDR3 regions were amplified from RNA transcripts. Using the HTBI primer set, a first-round RT-PCR was run on the TCR CDR3. TCRdb redid the calling of the multiplex PCR reads with MiXCR, one entry per CDR3 protein. The table has more than 500,000 distinct CDR3 sequences, 16% seen once.

This chain joins TRBV19 and TRBJ1-1; 9 bases are a match to TRBD1. Material: blood. This TCR came from a woman in her 30s with Graves' ophthalmopathy. The CDR3 reads CASSGDRGDAFF. The CDR3 DNA is TGTGCCAGTAGCGGAGACAGGGGGGACGCTTTCTTT.